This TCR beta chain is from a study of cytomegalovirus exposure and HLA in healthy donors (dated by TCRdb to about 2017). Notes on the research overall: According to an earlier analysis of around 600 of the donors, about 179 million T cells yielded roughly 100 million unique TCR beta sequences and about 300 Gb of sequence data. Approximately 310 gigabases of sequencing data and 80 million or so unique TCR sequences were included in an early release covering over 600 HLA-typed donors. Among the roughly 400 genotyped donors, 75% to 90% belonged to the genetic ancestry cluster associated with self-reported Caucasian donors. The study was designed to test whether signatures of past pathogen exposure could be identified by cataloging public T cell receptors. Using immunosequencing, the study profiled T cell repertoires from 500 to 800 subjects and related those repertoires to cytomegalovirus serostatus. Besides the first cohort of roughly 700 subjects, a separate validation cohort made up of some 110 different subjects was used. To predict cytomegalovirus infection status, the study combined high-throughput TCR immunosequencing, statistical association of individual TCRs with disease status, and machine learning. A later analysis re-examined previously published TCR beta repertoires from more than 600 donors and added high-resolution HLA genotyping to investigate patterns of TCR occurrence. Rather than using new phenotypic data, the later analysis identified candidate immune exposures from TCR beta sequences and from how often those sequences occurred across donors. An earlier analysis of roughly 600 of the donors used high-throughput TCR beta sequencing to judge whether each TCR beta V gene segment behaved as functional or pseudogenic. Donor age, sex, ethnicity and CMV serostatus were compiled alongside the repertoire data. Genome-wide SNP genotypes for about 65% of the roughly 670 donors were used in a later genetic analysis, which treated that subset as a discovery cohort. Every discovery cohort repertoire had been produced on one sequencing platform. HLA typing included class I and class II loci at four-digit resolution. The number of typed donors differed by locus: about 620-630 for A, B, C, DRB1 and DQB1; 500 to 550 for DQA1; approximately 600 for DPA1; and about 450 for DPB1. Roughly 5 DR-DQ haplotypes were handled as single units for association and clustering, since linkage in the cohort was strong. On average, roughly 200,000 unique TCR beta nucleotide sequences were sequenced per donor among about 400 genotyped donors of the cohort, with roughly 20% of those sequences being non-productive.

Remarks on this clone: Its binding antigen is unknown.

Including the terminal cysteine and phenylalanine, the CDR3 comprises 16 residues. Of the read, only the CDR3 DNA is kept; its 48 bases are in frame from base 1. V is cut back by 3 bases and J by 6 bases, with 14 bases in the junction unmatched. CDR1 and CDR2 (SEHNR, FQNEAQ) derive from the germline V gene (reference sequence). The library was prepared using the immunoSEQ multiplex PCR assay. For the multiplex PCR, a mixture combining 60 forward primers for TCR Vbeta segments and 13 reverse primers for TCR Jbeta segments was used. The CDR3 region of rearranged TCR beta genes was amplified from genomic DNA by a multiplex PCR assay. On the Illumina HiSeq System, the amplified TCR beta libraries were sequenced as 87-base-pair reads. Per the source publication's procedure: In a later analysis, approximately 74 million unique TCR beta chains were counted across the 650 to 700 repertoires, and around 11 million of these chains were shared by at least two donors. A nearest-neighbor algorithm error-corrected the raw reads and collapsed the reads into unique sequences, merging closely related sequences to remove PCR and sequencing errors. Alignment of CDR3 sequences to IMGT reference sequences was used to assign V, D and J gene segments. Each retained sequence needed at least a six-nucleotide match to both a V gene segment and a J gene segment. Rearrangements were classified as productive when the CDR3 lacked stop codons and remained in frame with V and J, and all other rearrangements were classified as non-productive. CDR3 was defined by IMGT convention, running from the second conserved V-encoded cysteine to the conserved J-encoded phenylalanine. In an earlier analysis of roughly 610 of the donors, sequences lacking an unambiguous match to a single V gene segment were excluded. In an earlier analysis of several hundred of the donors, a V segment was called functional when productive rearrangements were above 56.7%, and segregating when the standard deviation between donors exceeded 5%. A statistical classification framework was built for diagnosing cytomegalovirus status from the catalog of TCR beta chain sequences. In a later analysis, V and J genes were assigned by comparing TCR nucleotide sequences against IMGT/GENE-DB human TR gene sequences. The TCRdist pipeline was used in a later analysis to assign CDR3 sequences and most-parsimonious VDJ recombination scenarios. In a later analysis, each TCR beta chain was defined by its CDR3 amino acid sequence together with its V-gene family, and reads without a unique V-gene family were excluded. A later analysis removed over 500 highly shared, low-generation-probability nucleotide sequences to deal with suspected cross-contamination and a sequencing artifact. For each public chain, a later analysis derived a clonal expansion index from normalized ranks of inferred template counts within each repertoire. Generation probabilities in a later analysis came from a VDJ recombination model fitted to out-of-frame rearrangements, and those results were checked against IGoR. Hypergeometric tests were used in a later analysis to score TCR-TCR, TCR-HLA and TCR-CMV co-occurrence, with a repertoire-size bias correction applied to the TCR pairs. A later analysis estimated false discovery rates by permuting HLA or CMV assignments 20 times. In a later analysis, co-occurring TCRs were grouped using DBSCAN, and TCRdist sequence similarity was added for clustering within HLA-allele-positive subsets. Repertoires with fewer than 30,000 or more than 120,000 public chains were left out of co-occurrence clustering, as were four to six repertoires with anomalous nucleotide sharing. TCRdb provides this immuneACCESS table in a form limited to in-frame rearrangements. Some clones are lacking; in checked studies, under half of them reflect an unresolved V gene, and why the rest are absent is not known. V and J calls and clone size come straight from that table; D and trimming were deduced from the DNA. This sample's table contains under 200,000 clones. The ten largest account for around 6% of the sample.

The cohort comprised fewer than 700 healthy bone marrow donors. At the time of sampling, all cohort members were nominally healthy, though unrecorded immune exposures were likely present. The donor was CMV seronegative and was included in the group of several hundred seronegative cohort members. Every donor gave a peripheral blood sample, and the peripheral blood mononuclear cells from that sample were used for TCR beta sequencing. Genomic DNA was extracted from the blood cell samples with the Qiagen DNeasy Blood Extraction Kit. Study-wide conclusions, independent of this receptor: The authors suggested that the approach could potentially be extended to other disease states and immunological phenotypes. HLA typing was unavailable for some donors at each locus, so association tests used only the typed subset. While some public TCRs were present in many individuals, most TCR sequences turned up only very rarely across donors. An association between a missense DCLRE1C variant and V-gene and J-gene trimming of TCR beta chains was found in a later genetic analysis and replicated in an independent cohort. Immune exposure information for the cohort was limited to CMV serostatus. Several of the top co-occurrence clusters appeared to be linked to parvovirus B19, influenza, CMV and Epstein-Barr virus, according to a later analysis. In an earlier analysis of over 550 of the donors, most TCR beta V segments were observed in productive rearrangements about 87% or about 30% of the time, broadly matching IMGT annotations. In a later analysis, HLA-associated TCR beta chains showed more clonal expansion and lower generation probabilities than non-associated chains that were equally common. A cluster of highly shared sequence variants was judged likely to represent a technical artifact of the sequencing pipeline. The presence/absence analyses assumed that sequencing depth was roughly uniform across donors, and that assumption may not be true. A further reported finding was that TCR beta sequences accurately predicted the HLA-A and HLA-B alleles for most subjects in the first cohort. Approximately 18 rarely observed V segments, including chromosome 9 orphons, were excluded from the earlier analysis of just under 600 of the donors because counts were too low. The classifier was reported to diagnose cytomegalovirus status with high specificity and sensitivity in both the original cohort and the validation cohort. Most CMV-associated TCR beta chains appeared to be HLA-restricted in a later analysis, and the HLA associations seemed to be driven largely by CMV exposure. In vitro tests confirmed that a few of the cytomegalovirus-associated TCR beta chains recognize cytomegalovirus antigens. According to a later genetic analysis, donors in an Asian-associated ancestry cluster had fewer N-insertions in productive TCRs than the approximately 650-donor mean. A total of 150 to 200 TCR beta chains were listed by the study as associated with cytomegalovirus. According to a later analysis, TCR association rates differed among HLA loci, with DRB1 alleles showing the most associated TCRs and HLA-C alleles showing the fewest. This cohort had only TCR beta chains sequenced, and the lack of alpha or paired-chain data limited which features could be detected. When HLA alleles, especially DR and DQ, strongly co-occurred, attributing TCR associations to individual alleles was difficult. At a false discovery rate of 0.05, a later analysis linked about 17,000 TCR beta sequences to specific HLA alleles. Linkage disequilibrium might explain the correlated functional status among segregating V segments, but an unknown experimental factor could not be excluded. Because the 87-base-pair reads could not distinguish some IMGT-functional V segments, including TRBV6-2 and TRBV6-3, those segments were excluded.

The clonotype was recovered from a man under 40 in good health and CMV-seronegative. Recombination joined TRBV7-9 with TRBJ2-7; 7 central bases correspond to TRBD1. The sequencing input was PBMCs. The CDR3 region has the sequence CASSLNRGSLTGEQYF. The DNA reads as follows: TGTGCCAGCAGCTTGAACAGGGGATCTTTGACGGGCGAGCAGTACTTC.